A single sample is the source of the 6 T cell receptor beta chains below, sequenced in a study of monozygotic twins with inflammatory bowel disease (dated by TCRdb to about 2019). Receptors were amplified or captured by 5' RACE. The sequencing machine was an Illumina HiSeq 2500. After TCRdb reprocessed the reads, each CDR3 protein sequence was kept as one row, without DNA. The sample's table lists a count of hundreds of thousands of distinct CDR3 sequences. The ten largest account for roughly 2.3% of the sample. Sequences were obtained from blood. The receptors here all came from a human donor with ulcerative colitis or Crohn's disease, or a healthy co-twin of an affected twin (not recorded which).

The rearrangement uses TRBV10-3 and TRBJ2-7; lacking DNA, the TRBD1 call made by TCRdb goes unchecked. In germline, CDR1 is ENHRY, CDR2 SYGVKD. The CDR3 runs to 12 residues. The CDR3 loop reads CAISPGAGEQYF.

This chain connects TRBV5-6 to TRBJ2-7; the TCRdb D gene call, TRBD1, has no DNA to confirm it. From germline, CDR1 is SGHDT and CDR2 YYEEEE. This CDR3 is 14 amino acids long. CDR3 residues: CASSSRMWGYEQYF.

The V and J genes are TRBV12-3 or TRBV12-4 and TRBJ1-2; TCRdb selects TRBD1, and the lack of DNA leaves this call unchecked. The CDR3 has 15 residues. The CDR3 region is CASRMGGVRSYGYTF.

The chain is built from TRBV28 and TRBJ2-4; the D call from TCRdb, TRBD1, cannot be confirmed without DNA. The V gene's germline CDR1 is MDHEN and CDR2 SYDVKM. The CDR3 contains 15 residues. CDR3 loop: CASSPGVITKNIQYF.

The genes are TRBV7-2 and TRBJ2-2; TCRdb reports TRBD1, a call that lacks DNA to check it against. CDR3 length: 15 residues. Germline CDR1 and CDR2: SGHTA and FQGNSA. CDR3 sequence: CASSFSRVGSGELFF.

J is TRBJ2-7 and V is TRBV6-2 or TRBV6-3; TCRdb's assignment of TRBD2 cannot be checked, as there is no DNA. Germline V gene lookup returns CDR1 MNHEY and CDR2 SVGEGT. The length of the CDR3 is 16 residues. CDR3 protein: CASSYPPGGSSYEQYF.